Below are 4 T cell receptor beta chains sequenced from a single sample in a study of T cell clonality in common variable immunodeficiency (dated by TCRdb to between 2014 and 2016). The library was obtained by the immunoSEQ multiplex PCR assay. TCRdb took this table from immuneACCESS and kept in-frame rearrangements with V and J called. Such tables lack part of the clones; where checked against another copy, unresolved V genes explain under half of the gap, and the rest is unexplained. The data for this sample show about 35,000 clones, each detected more than once. 9.5% of the sample is taken by the ten largest. Sequenced sample: peripheral blood mononuclear cells. All receptors derive from a person between 18 and 75 years old in good health.

In this sample, this clone turned up many times. The observed sequence ends 3 residues before the CDR3 terminus, with the missing tail filled in from the germline J gene. The gene calls are TRBV2 and TRBJ1-5, with D possibly matching TRBD1 (6 bases). CDR1 is SNHLY and CDR2 is FYNNEI in the germline V gene. Trimming removed 6 bases at V and 5 bases at J, with 11 bases between. This CDR3 contains 13 residues. The CDR3 protein is CASRGGRDQPQHF. The covered CDR3 bases are TGTGCCAGCAGAGGGGGTAGGGATCAGCCC.

This clone has only a few counts. The CDR3 is cut off 3 residues early in the read; its end comes from the germline J gene. The rearrangement joins TRBV7-2 to TRBJ1-2, with a possible D match to TRBD1 (6 bases). CDR3 length: 14 residues. CDR1 is SGHTA, CDR2 FQGNSA, per germline. CDR3 region: CASSLPGHPYDYTF. The sequenced CDR3 bases are TGTGCCAGCAGCTTGCCGGGACACCCCTACGAC.

There are many counts of this clone. CDR3 sequence reads: CASARMTDTDTQYF. The covered CDR3 bases are TGTGCCAGCGCCAGGATGACGGACACAGATACG. This rearrangement joins TRBV7-9 to TRBJ2-3; D not resolved. The read is 3 residues too short to cover the CDR3 end, so that end is filled in from the germline J gene. CDR1 and CDR2 (germline): SEHNR, FQNEAQ (reference sequence). V lost 8 bases and J 2 bases, leaving 14 bases between the germline ends. The CDR3 has 14 amino acids.

This clone was recorded many times. The CDR3 end lies 3 residues beyond the end of the read and is filled in from the germline J gene. The chain carries TRBV7-8 and TRBJ2-5, with TRBD1 identical over 8 bases. The germline V gene encodes CDR1 SGHVS and CDR2 FQNEAQ. J was trimmed by 7 bases and V by 4 bases; bases with no gene match: 8. The CDR3 sequence is 14 residues long. CDR3 DNA, as far as it was read: TGTGCCAGCAGCTCCTCGACAGGGGAAGGGACC. Amino acids: CASSSSTGEGT. The whole CDR3 reads CASSSSTGEGTQYF.